Following are 17 T cell receptor beta chains from one sample sequenced in a study of immune characterization of retroperitoneal liposarcoma. Each CDR3 protein gets one entry after TCRdb re-called the PCR reads with MiXCR. This sample has a few thousand distinct CDR3 sequences, with roughly 29% found just once. Sequencing was carried out using tumor tissue. These receptors were taken from a female donor with retroperitoneal liposarcoma.

CDR3 bases: TGTGCCAGCAGCTTAGAAGTCCAGTTCGCCGAGCAGTTCTTC. Encoded protein: CASSLEVQFAEQFF. This sequence joins TRBV7-6 and TRBJ2-3; D gene unclear. The J call is uncertain, as TRBJ2-1 better fits the DNA end. Germline-derived CDR1 and CDR2 are SGHVS and FNYEAQ. This CDR3 contains 14 residues.

This clonotype is medium-sized in the sample. The V gene is TRBV28, the J gene TRBJ2-3; D is unresolved. V lost 3 bases and J 0 bases, leaving 19 bases between the germline ends. Germline V gene data show CDR1 as MDHEN and CDR2 as SYDVKM. The length of the CDR3 is 18 residues. CDR3 region: CASSFGASDDPSTDTQYF. The CDR3, as DNA: TGTGCCAGCAGTTTTGGTGCTTCGGACGACCCTAGCACAGATACGCAGTATTTT.

This clonotype was counted only a few times. The J gene is TRBJ2-1, the V gene TRBV4-2; possible D gene TRBD2, 6 bases. The tail of the sequence fits TRBJ2-7 better, so the J call may be wrong. Germline CDR1 and CDR2: LGHNA and YNFKEQ. This CDR3 is 15 amino acids long. CDR3 in amino acids: CASSHRTSMGYEQYF. CDR3 in DNA: TGTGCCAGCAGCCACCGAACTAGCATGGGATACGAGCAGTACTTC.

The chain joins TRBV6-1 to TRBJ2-5; 11 bases align to TRBD1. The J call may be faulty, since TRBJ2-1 better matches the DNA end. CDR3 length equals 16 residues. Germline-derived CDR1 and CDR2 are MNHNS and SASEGT. The CDR3 reads CASSDPRDRGEETQFF. The CDR3 coding sequence is TGTGCCAGCAGTGACCCGAGGGACAGGGGGGAAGAGACCCAGTTCTTC.

This clonotype was counted at least ten times. The V and J genes are TRBV6-1 and TRBJ2-1; no clear D. The assigned J gene may be wrong: the sequence end matches TRBJ2-7 better. This CDR3 is built from 12 residues. Germline CDR1 is MNHNS and CDR2 is SASEGT. CDR3 DNA sequence: TGTGCCAGCAGGTCTGTCTCCTACGAGCAGTACTTC. Translating gives CASRSVSYEQYF.

This clonotype was found a few times. The chain joins TRBV6-1 to TRBJ2-5, with 7 nucleotides matching TRBD2. The J segment lost 5 bases and the V segment lost 3 bases, leaving 6 bases of the junction unmatched. The V gene's germline CDR1 is MNHNS and CDR2 SASEGT. The CDR3 runs to 14 residues. CDR3 in DNA: TGTGCCAGCAGTGACGGCGGGAGCGACGAGACCCAGTACTTC. Protein product: CASSDGGSDETQYF.

This clonotype is medium-sized within its sample. CDR3 sequence (DNA): TGTGCCTCGCTCGGGACAGGGGGCGGGTACGAGCAGTACTTC. It encodes CASLGTGGGYEQYF. The chain combines TRBV6-1 with TRBJ2-5; 12 bases are a match to TRBD1. The assigned J gene may be wrong: the sequence end matches TRBJ2-7 better. Germline CDR1 MNHNS, CDR2 SASEGT. This CDR3 has 14 residues.

Sample share makes this clonotype medium-sized. The chain combines TRBV11-2 with TRBJ2-1, with D maybe TRBD2 (6 bases). V was shortened by 1 base and J by 3 bases, with 13 bases between the two germline ends. Germline V gene sequence: CDR1 SGHAT, CDR2 FQNNGV. The CDR3 extends over 16 amino acids. The chain's CDR3 is CASSLAGVSYYNEQFF. The CDR3 DNA reads TGTGCCAGCAGCTTAGCGGGGGTTAGCTACTACAATGAGCAGTTCTTC.

This chain uses TRBV12-3 or TRBV12-4 with TRBJ2-5, with D possibly being TRBD2 (6 bases). V was clipped by 8 bases and J by 11 bases, with 27 bases between them. The CDR3 consists of 15 residues. The CDR3 reads CASRLLSGSYNEQYF. The DNA of the CDR3 is TGTGCCAGCCGCCTTTTGTCCGGGAGCTACAATGAGCAGTACTTC.

This clonotype came up many times. In nucleotides, the CDR3 is TGTGCTAGTGTCTTTGACAGGGGCTACGAGCAGTACTTC. Translated: CASVFDRGYEQYF. The chain is built from TRBV12-5 and TRBJ2-5, with TRBD1 matching over 8 bases. The DNA end is more similar to TRBJ2-7, so the J call may be wrong. The CDR3 runs to 13 residues. Germline values: CDR1 LGHNT, CDR2 FRNRAP.

Sample share makes this clonotype medium-sized. The rearrangement joins TRBV6-1 to TRBJ2-5, with a possible D match to TRBD2 (7 bases). Germline values: CDR1 MNHNS, CDR2 SASEGT. This CDR3 has 14 amino acids. Trimming pared 2 bases from V and 11 bases from J, leaving 18 bases between. CDR3 DNA: TGTGCCAGCAGTGAACGGGGGGCGAACAATGAGCAGTACTTC. Translation: CASSERGANNEQYF.

This clonotype was seen repeatedly, ten times or more. The rearrangement joins TRBV6-6 to TRBJ1-1; maybe TRBD1 (5 bases). V was trimmed by 7 bases and J by 11 bases, leaving 20 bases between them. The germline V gene encodes CDR1 MNHNY and CDR2 SVGAGI (reference sequence). The CDR3 covers 13 residues. The CDR3 region has the DNA TGTGCCAGCACCGAAGGGGTCTCTTTAATTGCTTTCTTT. The encoded protein is CASTEGVSLIAFF.

This clonotype is labeled as medium-sized. The rearrangement uses TRBV27 and TRBJ2-1; D uncertain. Deletions cut 5 bases from V and 9 bases from J, with 14 bases between. The germline CDR1 and CDR2 sequences are MNHEY and SMNVEV (reference sequence). This CDR3 spans 13 amino acids. The DNA of the CDR3 is TGTGCCAGCAGTCAGGTTGGGTTTGGTGAGCAGTTCTTC. This sequence encodes CASSQVGFGEQFF.

The V gene is TRBV7-2, the J gene TRBJ2-1; D not certain. The CDR3 consists of 11 residues. V shed 5 bases and J shed 9 bases, with 8 bases lying between them. Germline CDR1 SGHTA, CDR2 FQGNSA. The CDR3 DNA sequence: TGTGCCAGCAGCCCTATGAGTGAGCAGTTCTTC. This translates into CASSPMSEQFF. The variable domain in full, with the rest retrieved from reference TRBV7-2 and TRBJ2-1, is GAGVSQSPSNKVTEKGKDVELRCDPISGHTALYWYRQSLGQGLEFLIYFQGNSAPDKSGLPSDRFSAERTGGSVSTLTIQRTQQEDSAVYLCASSPMSEQFFGPGTRLTVL.

By sample share, this clonotype is medium-sized. This chain links TRBV6-1 with TRBJ2-1; D is possibly TRBD2 (6 bases). This CDR3 has 15 residues. Per germline, CDR1 MNHNS and CDR2 SASEGT. Trimming cost V 8 bases and J 6 bases, with 20 bases left between them. The CDR3 bases are TGTGCCAGCCGATTCACTACGGGAGATGGCAATGAGCAGTTCTTC. This gives the protein CASRFTTGDGNEQFF.

This clonotype is categorized as medium-sized. The V gene is TRBV12-3 or TRBV12-4, the J gene TRBJ2-1; 7 bases fit TRBD1. V shed 3 bases, J shed 10 bases, and the junction held 6 bases outside the gene matches. This CDR3 is built from 13 residues. CDR3 amino acids: CASSFRQGSEQFF. The CDR3 DNA reads as TGTGCCAGCAGTTTCCGACAGGGAAGCGAGCAGTTCTTC.

There are a few counts of this clonotype. This chain uses TRBV27 with TRBJ2-1; D could derive from TRBD1 or TRBD2 (5 bases each). The J call may be incorrect, as the DNA end agrees better with TRBJ2-7. Germline CDR1 reads MNHEY; CDR2 reads SMNVEV (reference sequence). This CDR3 has 16 amino acids. The CDR3 nucleotides are TGTGCCAGCAGTATCCCGGGACGGGGCTCCTACAATGAGCAGTACTTC. It codes for CASSIPGRGSYNEQYF.